Sequencing of this T cell receptor beta chain was carried out in a study of identical twins. This clonotype was seen at least ten times. In TCRdb, the 5' RACE reads were re-called with MiXCR into one record per CDR3 protein. The repertoire consists of 500,000 to 650,000 distinct CDR3 sequences, with under 8.5% occurring once and the leading ten covering 1.6%. Looked up from germline, CDR1 is LGHNA and CDR2 is YNFKEQ. The J segment lost 2 bases and the V segment lost 3 bases, leaving 5 bases of the junction unmatched. The CDR3 length is 16 residues. The data also belong to a second study, concerning yellow fever vaccine responses in identical twins.

V is TRBV4-2 and J is TRBJ2-1, with 9 nucleotides matching TRBD2. The TCR originated in a woman aged 18-29 years in good health. The sample was PBMCs. The CDR3 loop is CASSQDLAGPYNEQFF. CDR3 in DNA: TGTGCCAGCAGCCAGGATCTAGCGGGGCCCTACAATGAGCAGTTCTTC.